This record looks at one TCR beta chain sequence and its context. These data originate in a study of cytomegalovirus exposure and HLA in healthy donors. CDR3 length: 12 amino acids. V shed 2 bases and J shed 2 bases, with 2 bases lying between them. CDR1 and CDR2 from the germline V gene are LNHNV and YYDKDF (reference sequence). PCR employed 60 Vbeta and 13 Jbeta primers. Only in-frame clones appear in the TCRdb table, and some are missing; sequencing was by immunoSEQ multiplex PCR. Among around 100,000 clones listed, less than 85% were seen once. Sequenced sample: PBMCs. This TCR was recovered from a woman between 18 and 29 years old in good health and CMV-seropositive. V is TRBV15 and J is TRBJ2-3; no clear D. As DNA, the CDR3 is TGTGCCACCAGCAGACTCACAGATACGCAGTATTTT. Amino acid sequence: CATSRLTDTQYF.